These 10 T cell receptor beta chains were sequenced from one sample in a study of T cell responses to AZD1222 COVID-19 vaccine. Sequenced by immunoSEQ multiplex PCR; TCRdb stores in-frame clones only, minus some. The repertoire holds over 70,000 clones, with about three quarters as singletons. The material sequenced was peripheral blood, taken 28 days after the second dose of the MenACWY control vaccine. These receptors originate from an adult who received the MenACWY meningococcal vaccine as a control.

The chain combines TRBV12-3 or TRBV12-4 with TRBJ2-2; D unresolved. V was trimmed by 6 bases and J by 4 bases, leaving 9 bases between them. The CDR3 loop spans 13 amino acids. The CDR3 here is CASRLQSTGELFF. The CDR3 DNA reads as TGTGCCAGCAGACTACAGAGCACCGGGGAGCTGTTTTTT.

The chain is built from TRBV28 and TRBJ2-3; weak D call: TRBD1 (5 bases). CDR3 length: 17 residues. V was pared by 2 bases and J by 0 bases, with 15 bases between. The germline CDR1 and CDR2 sequences are MDHEN and SYDVKM. The CDR3 region is CASSLISQGTSTDTQYF. The CDR3 DNA reads as TGTGCCAGCAGTTTAATCAGTCAGGGCACTAGCACAGATACGCAGTATTTT.

V is TRBV30 and J is TRBJ1-1; no clear D gene. The CDR3 contains 11 residues. CDR1 and CDR2 (germline): GTSNPN, SVGIG (reference sequence). V lost 3 bases and J lost 7, with 9 bases in between. This CDR3 is CAWRVDGEAFF. CDR3 DNA sequence: TGTGCCTGGAGAGTTGACGGTGAAGCTTTCTTT.

The chain recombines TRBV14 with TRBJ2-1; D is unclear. Germline V gene data show CDR1 as SGHDN and CDR2 as FVKESK. V was clipped by 1 base and J by 10 bases, with 11 bases between them. This CDR3 spans 13 amino acids. The CDR3 region has the DNA TGTGCCAGCAGCCAAGGACCACTCAGGGAGCAGTTCTTC. The encoded protein is CASSQGPLREQFF.

This sequence joins TRBV30 and TRBJ2-2; 7 nucleotides match TRBD1. Germline CDR1 GTSNPN, CDR2 SVGIG (reference sequence). Unmatched junction bases numbered 3, after V lost 3 bases and J lost 2 bases. CDR3 size: 14 residues. CDR3 protein: CAWRRDSNTGELFF. The CDR3 DNA follows: TGTGCCTGGAGAAGGGACAGCAACACCGGGGAGCTGTTTTTT.

This chain connects TRBV4-3 to TRBJ1-2; tentative D call: TRBD1 (5 bases). Germline-derived CDR1 and CDR2 are LGHNA and YSLEER. There are 14 residues in the CDR3. V was trimmed by 0 bases and J by 4 bases, leaving 9 bases between them. The DNA of the CDR3 is TGCGCCAGCAGCCAAGAGCTGGGGGTCTATGGCTACACCTTC. Protein: CASSQELGVYGYTF.

The gene calls are TRBV6-5 and TRBJ2-2, with D unclear. This CDR3 spans 15 amino acids. V lost 0 bases and J lost 0, with 5 bases in between. Germline V gives CDR1 MNHEY, CDR2 SVGAGI. CDR3 bases: TGTGCCAGCAGTTACTCGACAACGAACACCGGGGAGCTGTTTTTT. It yields the protein CASSYSTTNTGELFF.

DNA of the CDR3: TGTGCCAGCAGGTACCTGAGACAGGAAAACACAGATACGCAGTATTTT. Translated: CASRYLRQENTDTQYF. The J gene is TRBJ2-3, the V gene TRBV6-4, with TRBD1 as a possible D gene (6 bases). In germline, CDR1 is MRHNA, CDR2 SNTAGT. This CDR3 contains 16 residues. V lost 6 bases, J lost 2 bases, and 18 bases lay in between.

The gene calls are TRBV5-5 and TRBJ1-5; 9 bases fit TRBD1. In germline, CDR1 is SGHKS, CDR2 YYEKEE (reference sequence). This CDR3 has 16 residues. J gave up 7 bases and V 2 bases, and 10 bases lay outside the gene matches. The CDR3 loop is CASSLSLQGAGQPQHF. The CDR3 DNA reads as TGTGCCAGCAGCTTATCTTTACAGGGGGCCGGGCAGCCCCAGCATTTT.

The chain links TRBV5-6 to TRBJ2-2, with D perhaps matching TRBD2 (6 bases). Trimming took off 1 base at V and 7 bases at J, with 11 bases between the two ends. Per germline, CDR1 SGHDT and CDR2 YYEEEE. The CDR3 runs to 14 residues. The CDR3 nucleotides are TGTGCCAGCAGCTTGTCCCTAGCGAACGGGGAGCTGTTTTTT. Translated, it gives CASSLSLANGELFF.